These T cell receptor beta chains were read from a single sample in a study of early T cells in non-severe SARS-CoV-2 infection. TCRdb re-derived calls from the 5' RACE reads in MiXCR, one entry per CDR3 protein. The table includes more than 85,000 distinct CDR3 sequences, 10% to 15% detected once. Sequenced sample: whole blood. Receptors were obtained from an adult who was a healthcare worker with PCR-confirmed SARS-CoV-2 infection or an uninfected control (not recorded which). CDR3s include the opening cysteine and the closing phenylalanine or tryptophan. Fields, in order: J gene, V gene, clone size, D gene, CDR3 DNA, CDR3 protein. D genes are given only for firm matches. Not every row has a clone size; where given, it reads once, few, many or a size class.

>TRBJ1-2|TRBV20-1|NA|NA
TGCAGTGCTAAAGACGAGGCAGGCTATGGCTACACCTTC
CSAKDEAGYGYTF
>TRBJ2-7|TRBV5-6|many|TRBD2
TGTGCCAGCAGCTTAGGGACTAGTCCGTACGAGCAGTACTTC
CASSLGTSPYEQYF
>TRBJ1-1|TRBV29-1|NA|NA
TGCAGCGTTACAAGGAGGACTGAAGCTTTCTTT
CSVTRRTEAFF
>TRBJ1-1|TRBV28|many|NA
TGTGCCAGCAGTTTATGGGGGCGGGTAGGTGAGGACACTGAAGCTTTCTTT
CASSLWGRVGEDTEAFF
>TRBJ1-5|TRBV2|NA|NA
TGTGCCAGCAGCGCACGCCGGACAAAACCCAATCAGCCCCAGCATTTT
CASSARRTKPNQPQHF
>TRBJ1-1|TRBV7-2|NA|NA
TGTGCCAGCAGCTTAGCGGGGGTCCAGAGTGGTGCTTTCTTT
CASSLAGVQSGAFF
>TRBJ2-1|TRBV5-4|many|NA
TGTGCCAGCAGCTCCGGAGGGGGAGGGCTCCATGAGCAGTTCTTC
CASSSGGGGLHEQFF
>TRBJ2-1|TRBV6-2/TRBV6-3|NA|TRBD1
TGTGCCAGCAGCCCGGACAGGGTCCCATTCTTC
CASSPDRVPFF
>TRBJ2-1|TRBV2|few|NA
TGTGCCAGCAGTGAATCCAGGGGTGAGCAGTTCTTC
CASSESRGEQFF
>TRBJ2-7|TRBV7-3|few|TRBD2
TGTGCCAGCAGCCCGTCTAGCGGGTCCTACGAGCAGTACTTC
CASSPSSGSYEQYF
>TRBJ2-1|TRBV29-1|NA|NA
TGCAGCTTAGTCGCCAGCCCCCTCCGAGAGCAGTTCTTC
CSLVASPLREQFF
>TRBJ1-4|TRBV28|many|TRBD1
TGTGCCAGCACCCGGACAGGGGGGGAAAAACTGTTTTTT
CASTRTGGEKLFF
>TRBJ2-1|TRBV7-2|NA|NA
TGTGCCAGCAGCTTAAATATCGGCAATGAGCAGTTCTTC
CASSLNIGNEQFF
>TRBJ2-1|TRBV7-8|few|TRBD2
TGTGCCAGCAGCGGTGGACTAGCGGAGGGGCAGTTCTTC
CASSGGLAEGQFF
>TRBJ2-7|TRBV5-5|few|NA
TGTGCCAGCAGCTTGGAAGTCCGCGACGAGCAGTACTTC
CASSLEVRDEQYF
>TRBJ2-7|TRBV20-1|many|TRBD2
TGCAGTGCTAGGGCCTTCGGGACTAGCGGTTACGAGCAGTACTTC
CSARAFGTSGYEQYF
>TRBJ2-1|TRBV5-4|many|NA
TGTGCCAGCAGCTTAGGATCGGCCGGGCCCATGTTCTTC
CASSLGSAGPMFF
>TRBJ2-3|TRBV5-4|few|TRBD2
TGTGCCAGCAGCTTGCGGGACTACAACACAGATACGCAGTATTTT
CASSLRDYNTDTQYF
>TRBJ1-2|TRBV14|few|NA
TGTGCCAGCAGCCAAGTCGACAGTAACCCCTATGGCTACACCTTC
CASSQVDSNPYGYTF
>TRBJ1-3|TRBV25-1|few|NA
TGTGCCAGCAGTGACAGTTCCCTCGACAGCCCTGGAAACACCATATATTTT
CASSDSSLDSPGNTIYF
>TRBJ1-6|TRBV28|many|NA
TGTGCCAGCACCCTGGACCCTACCTATAATTCACCCCTCCACTTT
CASTLDPTYNSPLHF
>TRBJ2-2|TRBV28|NA|NA
TGTGCCAGCAGTCACCCCCCTAGCGAAAAAGGAACCGGGGAGCTGTTTTTT
CASSHPPSEKGTGELFF
>TRBJ2-2|TRBV7-9|many|NA
TGTGCCAGTCCGGGGAACACCGGGGAGCTGTTTTTT
CASPGNTGELFF
>TRBJ2-1|TRBV19|many|TRBD2
TGTGCCAGTAAGAGCAGCGGGAGTTCCTACAATGAGCAGTTCTTC
CASKSSGSSYNEQFF
>TRBJ2-5|TRBV5-8|few|NA
TGTGCCAGCAGCGTATCCGGGACAAAGGGGGGAGAGACCCAGTACTTC
CASSVSGTKGGETQYF
>TRBJ2-3|TRBV6-5|NA|NA
TGTGCCAGCAGGGACGGTAGCACAGATACGCAGTATTTT
CASRDGSTDTQYF
>TRBJ2-3|TRBV7-9|NA|NA
TGTGCCAGCAGAGGGGCAGATACGCAGTATTTT
CASRGADTQYF
>TRBJ2-1|TRBV4-2|NA|NA
TGTGCCAGCAGCCAAGAAATCGGCGAAGGGAGTGAGCAGTTCTTC
CASSQEIGEGSEQFF
>TRBJ2-7|TRBV20-1|few|NA
TGCAGTGCTAGTCGGTTTCTCTACGAGCAGTACTTC
CSASRFLYEQYF
>TRBJ2-5|TRBV20-1|few|TRBD2
TGCAGTGCTACCAGACTAGCGGGACGGGAAGAGACCCAGTACTTC
CSATRLAGREETQYF
>TRBJ2-1|TRBV4-1|NA|TRBD2
TGCGCCAGCAGCCAAGACCTAGCGGGATACAATGAGCAGTTCTTC
CASSQDLAGYNEQFF
>TRBJ2-1|TRBV24-1|many|TRBD2
TGTGCCACCAGTGAAGCGGGAAAGTACAATGAGCAGTTCTTC
CATSEAGKYNEQFF
>TRBJ2-1|TRBV7-9|many|NA
TGTGCCAGCAGCTCATCAGGGACGGAGGACAATGAGCAGTTCTTC
CASSSSGTEDNEQFF